These 31 T cell receptor beta chains originate from one sample sequenced in a study of memory CD4+ T cells and cytomegalovirus serostatus. Single viable CD3+CD4+CD8-CD45RO+ cells were sorted as the memory CD4+ T cells. Libraries were prepared by immunoSEQ multiplex PCR; TCRdb keeps only in-frame clonotypes and omits some of them. Of 50,000 to 65,000 clones listed, about 80% are singletons. The sequenced sample consisted of memory CD4+ T cells from blood. These receptors all stem from an adult in good health and CMV-seropositive.

This clone was recorded a few times. The chain links TRBV21-1 to TRBJ1-5. TRBV21-1 is a listed pseudogene. The CDR3 is made up of 15 amino acids. The CDR3 DNA reads as TGTGCCAGCAGCCCGCGTCGGAATAGCAATCAGCCCCAGCATTTT. This translates into CASSPRRNSNQPQHF.

This clone was seen just once. The genes are TRBV7-2 and TRBJ1-1; tentatively, D is TRBD1 (5 bases). The CDR3 sequence is 12 residues long. Germline V gene sequence: CDR1 SGHTA, CDR2 FQGNSA. Trimming took 5 bases from V and 8 from J, leaving 12 bases between them. CDR3 amino acids: CASSPWGSEAFF. CDR3 in DNA: TGTGCCAGCAGCCCGTGGGGCAGCGAAGCTTTCTTT.

This clone was recorded only once. The CDR3 DNA is TGTGCCAGCTCACCTTCTAGCGGGGGGATGAACACCGGGGAGCTGTTTTTT. Translated: CASSPSSGGMNTGELFF. This chain uses TRBV18 with TRBJ2-2, with 11 positions matching TRBD2. CDR1 and CDR2 from the germline V gene are KGHSH and LQKENI. CDR3 size: 17 residues. Trimming cost V 3 bases and J 1 base; bases outside gene matches: 4.

This clone was detected once. The V call is TRBV6-6, the J call TRBJ2-7; weak D call: TRBD1 (5 bases). Germline V lookup: CDR1 MNHNY, CDR2 SVGAGI (reference sequence). The V and J ends lost 6 bases and 0 bases respectively, with 15 bases between them. The CDR3 is 15 residues long. The DNA of the CDR3 is TGTGCCAGCAGCTACGACAGAGGCACCTCCTACGAGCAGTACTTC. Translated, it gives CASSYDRGTSYEQYF.

Here the CDR3 reads CSVSPGTGPTEAFF. CDR3 coding DNA: TGCAGCGTTAGCCCCGGGACAGGCCCGACTGAAGCTTTCTTT. The chain has TRBV29-1 and TRBJ1-1; 8 bases are a match to TRBD1. This CDR3 has 14 amino acids. Per the germline V gene, CDR1 is SQVTM and CDR2 is ANQGSEA. V lost 5 bases, J lost 5 bases, and 10 bases stayed unmatched.

This clone showed up just once. J is TRBJ1-4 and V is TRBV7-3; TRBD1 might be the D (6 bases). Deletions cut 2 bases from V and 7 bases from J, with 14 bases between. The CDR3 runs 15 residues. Germline assignment: CDR1 SGHTA and CDR2 FQGTGA. The DNA of the CDR3 is TGTGCCAGCAGCTTAGAGCCTGGGGGCTTTGAAAAACTGTTTTTT. Translating gives CASSLEPGGFEKLFF.

Regarding this clone: This sample also contains other DNA sequences that code for the same CDR3. The V and J genes are TRBV7-2 and TRBJ1-2; 7 bases agree with TRBD1. The V gene end was trimmed by 5 bases and the J gene end by 5 bases; junction bases not matched to a gene: 5. The CDR3 runs to 13 residues. The germline V gene encodes CDR1 SGHTA and CDR2 FQGNSA. CDR3 loop: CASSKDRNYGYTF. The CDR3 nucleotides read TGTGCCAGCAGCAAGGACAGGAATTATGGCTACACCTTC.

The sample holds one count of this clone. The chain links TRBV5-4 to TRBJ1-6; D may be TRBD1 (6 bases). The CDR3 totals 16 residues. Deletions cut 0 bases from V and 7 bases from J, with 14 bases between. CDR1 and CDR2 from the germline V gene are SGHNT and YYREEE (reference sequence). The CDR3 sequence is CASSLAPTGGNSPLHF. The CDR3 DNA reads TGTGCCAGCAGCTTGGCCCCGACAGGAGGCAATTCACCCCTCCACTTT.

The rearrangement uses TRBV6-5 and TRBJ2-7; D unclear. Germline V gene lookup returns CDR1 MNHEY and CDR2 SVGAGI. V lost 7 bases to trimming and J lost 2 bases, with 15 bases between them. This CDR3 spans 14 amino acids. In nucleotides, the CDR3 is TGTGCCAGCACCAAGACACGTCCACCCTACGAGCAGTACTTC. Amino acid sequence: CASTKTRPPYEQYF.

CDR3 region: CSVASHIHEQYF. In nucleotides, the CDR3 is TGCAGCGTTGCGTCTCATATCCACGAGCAGTACTTC. The V and J genes are TRBV29-1 and TRBJ2-7; D not resolved. The germline V gene has CDR1 SQVTM and CDR2 ANQGSEA. Trimming took off 4 bases at V and 5 bases at J, with 12 bases between the two ends. This CDR3 comprises 12 residues.

This chain links TRBV6-5 with TRBJ2-7; possible D gene TRBD2, 5 bases. Germline lookup yields CDR1 MNHEY and CDR2 SVGAGI. The CDR3 runs to 15 residues. Trimming shortened V by 6 bases and J by 1 base, and 16 bases separated the two germline ends. CDR3 bases: TGTGCCAGCAGGCGAGGAGGCCTCGGATCCTACGAGCAGTACTTC. It translates to CASRRGGLGSYEQYF.

This chain links TRBV7-6 with TRBJ2-2, with unresolved D. Germline V gene sequence: CDR1 SGHVS, CDR2 FNYEAQ. V was shortened by 5 bases and J by 6 bases, with 7 bases between the two germline ends. This CDR3 contains 12 residues. The DNA of the CDR3 is TGTGCCAGCAGCCCCAGCCCCGGGGAGCTGTTTTTT. Translation: CASSPSPGELFF.

This chain links TRBV27 with TRBJ1-2; 8 positions agree with TRBD1. The CDR3 covers 14 residues. Germline V gene sequence: CDR1 MNHEY, CDR2 SMNVEV (reference sequence). The trim removed 6 bases at V and 4 bases at J, leaving 7 bases unmatched. CDR3 DNA sequence: TGTGCCAGCAGCCGGACAGGGACGACCTATGGCTACACCTTC. Its translation is CASSRTGTTYGYTF.

The V and J genes are TRBV19 and TRBJ2-6, with TRBD1 as a possible D gene (6 bases). Germline lookup yields CDR1 LNHDA and CDR2 SQIVND (reference sequence). The CDR3 is 16 residues long. Trimming took off 9 bases at V and 0 bases at J, with 15 bases between the two ends. In DNA, the CDR3 is TGTGCCAGCCAGGACAGAAGGGCCTCTGGGGCCAACGTCCTGACTTTC. Protein product: CASQDRRASGANVLTF.

V usage is TRBV25-1 and J usage is TRBJ2-2, with 11 bases lining up with TRBD2. The CDR3 length is 16 residues. The germline V gene has CDR1 MGHDK and CDR2 SYGVNS. V was pared by 8 bases and J by 5 bases, with 10 bases of the junction left unmatched. The CDR3 is CASRDSGRAGTGELFF. CDR3 in DNA: TGTGCCAGCCGCGATAGCGGGAGGGCTGGGACCGGGGAGCTGTTTTTT.

Comments on this clone: Distinct nucleotide sequences in the sample also encode this CDR3. The chain employs TRBV18 and TRBJ2-3, with a possible D match to TRBD2 (7 bases). The germline V gene encodes CDR1 KGHSH and CDR2 LQKENI. Trimming took off 3 bases at V and 1 base at J, with 17 bases between the two ends. This CDR3 has 17 residues. The CDR3 protein is CASSPRPAGAGTDTQYF. CDR3 sequence (DNA): TGTGCCAGCTCACCTAGGCCGGCGGGGGCCGGCACAGATACGCAGTATTTT.

This chain connects TRBV7-9 to TRBJ1-2, with 8 bases matching TRBD1. Unmatched junction bases numbered 4, after V lost 2 bases and J lost 2 bases. Germline V gene data show CDR1 as SEHNR and CDR2 as FQNEAQ (reference sequence). The CDR3 spans 15 residues. DNA for the CDR3: TGTGCCAGCAGCTTAACGACAGGGGTCAACTATGGCTACACCTTC. Translating it yields CASSLTTGVNYGYTF.

This clone has a handful of counts. This chain uses TRBV19 with TRBJ1-4; 9 bases align to TRBD1. The CDR3 consists of 15 residues. Per germline, CDR1 LNHDA and CDR2 SQIVND (reference sequence). Losses at the gene ends were 6 bases for V and 10 bases for J; bases not matched to a gene: 12. CDR3 amino acids: CASSLTVQGAGKLFF. As DNA, the CDR3 is TGTGCCAGTAGCTTGACAGTACAGGGGGCCGGAAAACTGTTTTTT.

The genes are TRBV19 and TRBJ2-7; 9 nucleotides align to TRBD2. Germline CDR1 reads LNHDA; CDR2 reads SQIVND (reference sequence). The ends lost 0 bases at V and 3 bases at J; junction bases unmatched: 12. The CDR3 is made up of 18 amino acids. The CDR3 sequence: CASSIEASGGRLGYEQYF. In nucleotides, the CDR3 is TGTGCCAGTAGTATAGAAGCCAGCGGGGGGAGGTTAGGCTACGAGCAGTACTTC.

V gene TRBV18 combines with J gene TRBJ1-6, with D unclear. Trimming stripped 2 bases from V and 8 bases from J, with 7 bases between. Per germline, CDR1 KGHSH and CDR2 LQKENI. This CDR3 has 13 residues. Here the CDR3 reads CASSPERDSPLHF. For the CDR3, the DNA is TGTGCCAGCTCACCAGAGAGGGATTCACCCCTCCACTTT.

The chain has TRBV18 and TRBJ1-3, with D possibly TRBD1 on 5 matching bases. The CDR3 covers 15 residues. The germline V gene has CDR1 KGHSH and CDR2 LQKENI. Between the trimmed V and J ends, which lost 6 bases and 0 bases, there was a span of 12 bases. CDR3 protein: CASSITGGSGNTIYF. The CDR3 region has the DNA TGTGCCAGCTCCATAACGGGGGGCTCTGGAAACACCATATATTTT.

The chain couples TRBV6-6 to TRBJ1-6; possible D gene TRBD1, 5 bases. Germline V CDR1 and CDR2: MNHNY, SVGAGI (reference sequence). The germline V and J ends were trimmed by 2 bases and 8 bases, with 10 bases remaining between them. This CDR3 contains 14 residues. Here the CDR3 DNA reads TGTGCCAGCAGTTACAGGGGTTCGGATTCACCCCTCCACTTT. Protein sequence: CASSYRGSDSPLHF.

The rearrangement uses TRBV29-1 and TRBJ1-2, with 9 bases aligning to TRBD1. CDR1 and CDR2 (germline): SQVTM, ANQGSEA. The trim removed 6 bases at V and 5 bases at J, leaving 13 bases unmatched. The CDR3 runs 15 residues. CDR3 region: CSVRGGTGTGYGYTF. DNA of the CDR3: TGCAGCGTGCGAGGGGGAACCGGGACAGGGTATGGCTACACCTTC.

The CDR3, as DNA: TGTGCCAGCAGTCCCCTCCTTATGAATGAGCAGTTCTTC. It is translated as CASSPLLMNEQFF. The V call is TRBV27, the J call TRBJ2-1; D remains ambiguous. Germline assignment: CDR1 MNHEY and CDR2 SMNVEV (reference sequence). The CDR3 is 13 amino acids. V lost 5 bases and J 7 bases, leaving 12 bases between the germline ends.

The table lists this clone with a few counts. The chain uses TRBV7-2 and TRBJ1-6; D not resolved. The CDR3 contains 14 residues. V shed 1 base and J shed 6 bases, with 7 bases lying between them. Germline CDR1 SGHTA, CDR2 FQGNSA. DNA of the CDR3: TGTGCCAGCAGCTTAGTGGCAGCTAATTCACCCCTCCACTTT. Its translation is CASSLVAANSPLHF.

The chain employs TRBV7-3 and TRBJ2-1; no clear D gene. In germline, CDR1 is SGHTA, CDR2 FQGTGA. The CDR3 extends over 16 amino acids. V was pared by 5 bases and J by 7 bases, with 21 bases between. CDR3: CASSPIGGVIWNEQFF. CDR3 DNA sequence: TGTGCCAGCAGCCCTATAGGTGGGGTAATATGGAATGAGCAGTTCTTC.

The chain joins TRBV30 to TRBJ1-4; 7 positions agree with TRBD1. Losses at the gene ends were 2 bases for V and 0 bases for J; bases not matched to a gene: 9. This CDR3 is built from 17 residues. CDR1 and CDR2 (germline): GTSNPN, SVGIG (reference sequence). Here the CDR3 DNA reads TGTGCCTGGAGTCCGGGACAGAAGGTTGCAACTAATGAAAAACTGTTTTTT. Its translation: CAWSPGQKVATNEKLFF.

V and J are TRBV5-4 and TRBJ2-1, with TRBD2 identical over 8 bases. The CDR3 extends over 16 amino acids. The V gene's germline CDR1 is SGHNT and CDR2 YYREEE (reference sequence). V trimming: 0 bases; J trimming: 6 bases; junction bases outside the gene matches: 8. The CDR3 coding sequence is TGTGCCAGCAGCTTGGAGGGGACTAGGGGGGTCAATGAGCAGTTCTTC. Translating it yields CASSLEGTRGVNEQFF. The variable domain in full, completed from reference TRBV5-4 and TRBJ2-1, reads ETGVTQSPTHLIKTRGQQVTLRCSSQSGHNTVSWYQQALGQGPQFIFQYYREEENGRGNFPPRFSGLQFPNYSSELNVNALELDDSALYLCASSLEGTRGVNEQFFGPGTRLTVL.

The V call is TRBV2, the J call TRBJ2-3, with D perhaps matching TRBD2 (5 bases). V gave up 5 bases and J gave up 0 bases, with 12 bases separating them. The CDR3 length is 15 residues. CDR1 is SNHLY and CDR2 is FYNNEI in the germline V gene. The DNA of the CDR3 is TGTGCCAGCAGTAGAGCGGAAACTAGCACAGATACGCAGTATTTT. Protein: CASSRAETSTDTQYF.

The V gene is TRBV11-2, the J gene TRBJ2-1; D unclear. This CDR3 comprises 12 residues. The germline V gene has CDR1 SGHAT and CDR2 FQNNGV. Trimming cost V 8 bases and J 3 bases, with 8 bases left between them. The CDR3 nucleotides are TGTGCCAGCGGACCCGACTACAATGAGCAGTTCTTC. This codes for CASGPDYNEQFF.

The rearrangement uses TRBV14 and TRBJ2-1, with D unresolved. The length of the CDR3 is 12 residues. The V end was cut by 5 bases, the J end by 8 bases, with 10 bases between. The V gene's germline CDR1 is SGHDN and CDR2 FVKESK. The CDR3 region is CASSAQWHEQFF. The CDR3 DNA reads TGTGCCAGCAGCGCCCAGTGGCATGAGCAGTTCTTC. Drawing the rest from reference TRBV14 and TRBJ2-1, the complete variable domain is EAGVTQFPSHSVIEKGQTVTLRCDPISGHDNLYWYRRVMGKEIKFLLHFVKESKQDESGMPNNRFLAERTGGTYSTLKVQPAELEDSGVYFCASSAQWHEQFFGPGTRLTVL.